The next 5 T cell receptor beta chains were all read from a single sample in a study of blood T cell repertoires in COVID-19. Generated by immunoSEQ multiplex PCR, the TCRdb table keeps only in-frame clones and is missing some. Of fewer than 450,000 clones listed, 88% are singletons. Sequencing input: PBMCs or T cells enriched from blood (not recorded which). The receptors derive from a young woman who had recovered from COVID-19.

For this clone: The same CDR3 can be traced to other DNA sequences in this sample. In DNA, the CDR3 is TGTGCCAGCAGGTTAATTCTGGGGATCGGGGAGGAGACCCAGTACTTC. It specifies CASRLILGIGEETQYF. The chain is built from TRBV28 and TRBJ2-5; maybe TRBD2 (5 bases). The V gene's germline CDR1 is MDHEN and CDR2 SYDVKM. V was pared by 6 bases and J by 5 bases, with 22 bases between. This CDR3 comprises 16 residues.

The chain uses TRBV6-5 and TRBJ2-1, with 10 bases fitting TRBD2. This CDR3 has 15 residues. J was trimmed by 12 bases and V by 0 bases; bases with no gene match: 8. Germline V lookup: CDR1 MNHEY, CDR2 SVGAGI. CDR3 protein: CASSYSTSGVNWQFF. CDR3 sequence (DNA): TGTGCCAGCAGTTACTCTACTAGCGGGGTAAACTGGCAGTTCTTC.

The genes are TRBV28 and TRBJ2-1, with 8 bases that match TRBD1. This CDR3 contains 15 residues. With V trimmed by 6 bases and J by 3 bases, 7 bases remained unmatched. Germline lookup yields CDR1 MDHEN and CDR2 SYDVKM. CDR3 amino acids: CASSLGQGFYNEQFF. The DNA for the CDR3 is TGTGCCAGCAGCCTAGGACAGGGATTCTACAATGAGCAGTTCTTC.

The chain carries TRBV29-1 and TRBJ1-1; 8 nucleotides line up with TRBD1. V dropped 6 bases and J dropped 6; count of bases not matched to a gene: 6. The germline CDR1 and CDR2 sequences are SQVTM and ANQGSEA. There are 12 residues in the CDR3. CDR3 amino acids: CSVQRQGPEAFF. CDR3 DNA: TGCAGCGTCCAAAGACAGGGGCCTGAAGCTTTCTTT.

The genes are TRBV19 and TRBJ1-6; TRBD1 matches at 9 bases. This CDR3 comprises 16 residues. From germline, CDR1 is LNHDA and CDR2 SQIVND (reference sequence). Trimming removed 7 bases from V and 8 bases from J; junction bases left unmatched: 12. The DNA for the CDR3 is TGTGCCAGTACCGAAAGGGCGGACAGGGGTTATTCACCCCTCCACTTT. Its protein is CASTERADRGYSPLHF.